One sample yielded the 14 T cell receptor beta chains listed below, sequenced in a study of cytomegalovirus exposure and HLA in healthy donors. TCRdb's copy holds only in-frame clones and misses some; the assay was immunoSEQ multiplex PCR. This sample has approximately 41,000 clones, with approximately 92% found just once. Specimen: PBMCs. Receptors were obtained from a man between 18 and 35 years old in good health and CMV-seronegative.

This chain uses TRBV5-1 with TRBJ2-4, with 8 bases aligning to TRBD2. J gave up 1 base and V 4 bases, and 10 bases lay outside the gene matches. The germline V gene encodes CDR1 SGHRS and CDR2 YFSETQ. CDR3 size: 17 residues. The CDR3 reads CASSPRGGAGAKNIQYF. CDR3 nucleotides: TGCGCCAGCAGCCCTCGGGGGGGGGCTGGGGCCAAAAACATTCAGTACTTC.

This clone was counted a single time. The chain recombines TRBV15 with TRBJ2-7; no definite D call. V dropped 8 bases and J dropped 5 bases, with 19 bases sitting between them. CDR3 size: 14 residues. In germline, CDR1 is LNHNV, CDR2 YYDKDF (reference sequence). The CDR3 loop is CATAFTETEHEQYF. The CDR3 DNA sequence: TGTGCCACCGCGTTCACCGAGACGGAGCACGAGCAGTACTTC.

The chain is built from TRBV5-4 and TRBJ2-1; no definite D call. This CDR3 is 16 amino acids long. CDR1 SGHNT and CDR2 YYREEE come from the germline V gene (reference sequence). V gave up 6 bases and J gave up 0 bases, with 16 bases separating them. CDR3 sequence reads: CASTRNWASSYNEQFF. The CDR3 DNA sequence: TGTGCCAGCACCCGGAATTGGGCGAGCTCCTACAATGAGCAGTTCTTC.

The chain employs TRBV5-1 and TRBJ2-2; D is uncertain. Germline V lookup: CDR1 SGHRS, CDR2 YFSETQ. The CDR3 length is 15 residues. V lost 0 bases to trimming and J lost 0 bases, with 6 bases between them. The CDR3 DNA follows: TGCGCCAGCAGCTTGGACACCGCGAACACCGGGGAGCTGTTTTTT. Amino acid sequence: CASSLDTANTGELFF.

The chain is built from TRBV27 and TRBJ1-3; D gene ambiguous. Deletions cut 5 bases from V and 0 bases from J, with 8 bases between. Germline CDR1 and CDR2: MNHEY and SMNVEV (reference sequence). The CDR3 totals 14 residues. The CDR3 DNA follows: TGTGCCAGCAGTGCGGGTTTCTCTGGAAACACCATATATTTT. Its protein is CASSAGFSGNTIYF.

The chain employs TRBV28 and TRBJ2-4; 8 bases are a match to TRBD2. CDR1 is MDHEN, CDR2 SYDVKM, per germline. The length of the CDR3 is 17 residues. The V and J ends lost 5 bases and 3 bases, in that order; junction bases with no gene match: 12. The CDR3: CASSTFPRTSGKNIQYF. The CDR3 DNA follows: TGTGCCAGCAGTACTTTCCCCCGAACTAGCGGCAAAAACATTCAGTACTTC. The full variable domain, its missing parts supplied by reference TRBV28 and TRBJ2-4, is DVKVTQSSRYLVKRTGEKVFLECVQDMDHENMFWYRQDPGLGLRLIYFSYDVKMKEKGDIPEGYSVSREKKERFSLILESASTNQTSMYLCASSTFPRTSGKNIQYFGAGTRLSVL.

V and J are TRBV9 and TRBJ2-1; TRBD1 matches at 9 bases. CDR1 and CDR2 from the germline V gene are SGDLS and YYNGEE. The CDR3 spans 16 residues. J lost 9 bases, V lost 0 bases, and 10 bases had no gene match. The CDR3 is CASSVGGQGVFGEQFF. In nucleotides, the CDR3 is TGTGCCAGCAGCGTAGGGGGACAGGGTGTTTTCGGTGAGCAGTTCTTC.

This clone was seen once. The chain uses TRBV5-8 and TRBJ2-7; 9 bases map to TRBD1. Germline CDR1 and CDR2: SGHTS and YDEGEE. Trimming at V came to 4 bases and at J to 4 bases, leaving 9 bases not matched to a gene. The CDR3 spans 15 residues. CDR3: CASSQPTGTGYEQYF. The DNA for the CDR3 is TGTGCCAGCAGCCAACCTACCGGGACAGGGTACGAGCAGTACTTC.

The gene calls are TRBV7-8 and TRBJ2-1; the match to TRBD2 covers 16 bases. Trimming took 5 bases from V and 8 from J; bases not matched to a gene: 9. The V gene's germline CDR1 is SGHVS and CDR2 FQNEAQ. The CDR3 is made up of 17 amino acids. The CDR3 region has the DNA TGTGCCAGCAGCCCTGGGACTAGCGGGGGGGCGATGGATGAGCAGTTCTTC. This encodes CASSPGTSGGAMDEQFF.

The chain is built from TRBV5-4 and TRBJ2-5, with 9 bases aligning to TRBD2. V shed 0 bases, J shed 3 bases, and the junction held 6 bases outside the gene matches. Germline V CDR1 and CDR2: SGHNT, YYREEE (reference sequence). The CDR3 is 16 amino acids. CDR3: CASSLAASGEKETQYF. CDR3 sequence (DNA): TGTGCCAGCAGCTTGGCGGCTAGCGGGGAAAAAGAGACCCAGTACTTC.

This clone was counted only a few times. The CDR3 sequence is CASSLETGIMDSPLHF. In DNA, the CDR3 is TGTGCCAGCAGCTTGGAGACAGGGATAATGGATTCACCCCTCCACTTT. The chain recombines TRBV5-6 with TRBJ1-6, with 7 bases identical to TRBD1. The J segment lost 8 bases and the V segment lost 0 bases, leaving 8 bases of the junction unmatched. The CDR3 is made up of 16 amino acids. Germline lookup yields CDR1 SGHDT and CDR2 YYEEEE.

This chain connects TRBV29-1 to TRBJ2-7; the D gene is possibly TRBD2 (5 bases). Trimming stripped 7 bases from V and 5 bases from J, with 15 bases between. The CDR3 sequence is 12 residues long. Germline values: CDR1 SQVTM, CDR2 ANQGSEA. CDR3: CSANGLADEQYF. The CDR3 DNA follows: TGCAGCGCGAACGGGCTAGCAGACGAGCAGTACTTC.

The chain employs TRBV10-2 and TRBJ2-7; TRBD2 matches 8 bases. The CDR3 is 14 amino acids. Trimming cost V 2 bases and J 5 bases; bases outside gene matches: 5. Germline CDR1 and CDR2: WSHSY and SAAADI. The CDR3 DNA follows: TGCGCCAGCAGTGAGGGACTAGCATACAACGAGCAGTACTTC. Translated, it gives CASSEGLAYNEQYF.

The chain carries TRBV28 and TRBJ1-2, with TRBD1 as a possible D gene (5 bases). There are 13 residues in the CDR3. Germline V gene lookup returns CDR1 MDHEN and CDR2 SYDVKM. V was pared by 2 bases and J by 7 bases, with 11 bases between. The CDR3, as DNA: TGTGCCAGCAGTTTACTGGGGCCGAGTGGCTACACCTTC. It translates to CASSLLGPSGYTF.